The 30 T cell receptor beta chains listed next were all sequenced from one sample in a study of blood T cell repertoires in COVID-19. The method was immunoSEQ multiplex PCR; TCRdb's version includes in-frame clones alone and lacks a portion of them. The data contain about 31,000 clones, roughly nine tenths of them singletons. The sample was peripheral blood. These receptors were taken from a human donor in a cohort sampled during active COVID-19.

V and J are TRBV5-5 and TRBJ1-1; the match to TRBD1 covers 8 bases. The germline CDR1 and CDR2 sequences are SGHKS and YYEKEE (reference sequence). The V segment lost 3 bases and the J segment 2 bases; nucleotides outside the gene matches: 6. The CDR3 sequence is 15 residues long. The CDR3 DNA reads as TGTGCCAGCAGCTGGTTTCAGGGGGCTAACACTGAAGCTTTCTTT. It translates to CASSWFQGANTEAFF.

This clone appeared once. V gene TRBV7-9 combines with J gene TRBJ2-3, with a weak D call TRBD1 (5 bases). The CDR3 spans 15 residues. Per germline, CDR1 SEHNR and CDR2 FQNEAQ (reference sequence). V lost 5 bases, J lost 2 bases, and 14 bases lay in between. CDR3 DNA sequence: TGTGCCAGCAGCCCCGATCAGGGTGACACAGATACGCAGTATTTT. This gives the protein CASSPDQGDTDTQYF.

The chain has TRBV11-2 and TRBJ2-1; TRBD2 aligns across 7 bases. V was pared by 4 bases and J by 4 bases, with 10 bases of the junction left unmatched. The germline V gene encodes CDR1 SGHAT and CDR2 FQNNGV. This CDR3 has 16 amino acids. In DNA, the CDR3 is TGTGCCAGCAGCTGGGGCGCTAGCGGAACTTACAATGAGCAGTTCTTC. It yields the protein CASSWGASGTYNEQFF. Using reference TRBV11-2 and TRBJ2-1 for the parts outside the CDR3, the full variable domain is EAGVAQSPRYKIIEKRQSVAFWCNPISGHATLYWYQQILGQGPKLLIQFQNNGVVDDSQLPKDRFSAERLKGVDSTLKIQPAKLEDSAVYLCASSWGASGTYNEQFFGPGTRLTVL.

This clone was seen once. The genes are TRBV5-5 and TRBJ1-2; TRBD1 aligns across 10 bases. Per germline, CDR1 SGHKS and CDR2 YYEKEE (reference sequence). J lost 4 bases, V lost 3 bases, and 6 bases had no gene match. CDR3 length: 15 residues. CDR3 bases: TGTGCCAGCAGCTCTTGGACAGGGGGGATCTATGGCTACACCTTC. This codes for CASSSWTGGIYGYTF.

J is TRBJ1-5 and V is TRBV12-3 or TRBV12-4; no reliable D call. The CDR3 spans 13 residues. The V gene lost 6 bases and the J gene lost 5 bases, with 11 bases spanning the gap. The CDR3 here is CASSLGSDQPQHF. The CDR3 DNA follows: TGTGCCAGCAGCCTAGGCAGCGATCAGCCCCAGCATTTT.

This chain links TRBV10-3 with TRBJ2-3; D not resolved. V lost 0 bases to trimming and J lost 0 bases, with 10 bases between them. Germline V CDR1 and CDR2: ENHRY, SYGVKD. The CDR3 runs to 16 residues. The CDR3 bases are TGTGCCATCAGTGAGTCGGGTAGCCCTAGCACAGATACGCAGTATTTT. This encodes CAISESGSPSTDTQYF.

This chain links TRBV21-1 with TRBJ2-5; TRBD2, the table's D call, was not compared with the DNA. TRBV21-1 is recorded as a pseudogene. The CDR3 spans 16 residues. In DNA, the CDR3 is TGTGCCAGCAGCAAAGCGGGTAGCGGGGGGTGGGAGACCCAGTACTTC. As protein: CASSKAGSGGWETQYF.

The V call is TRBV5-6, the J call TRBJ2-1; D is ambiguous. Germline loops: CDR1 SGHDT, CDR2 YYEEEE. Trimming took 2 bases from V and 4 from J, leaving 16 bases between them. The length of the CDR3 is 16 residues. CDR3 bases: TGTGCCAGCAGCTTACGCGGTCGGGTTTTTTACAATGAGCAGTTCTTC. It translates to CASSLRGRVFYNEQFF.

This chain connects TRBV5-8 to TRBJ1-3; D is ambiguous. Germline V gene lookup returns CDR1 SGHTS and CDR2 YDEGEE. The CDR3 consists of 14 residues. V was shortened by 2 bases and J by 0 bases, with 6 bases between the two germline ends. CDR3 in amino acids: CASSFSFSGNTIYF. CDR3 nucleotides: TGTGCCAGCAGCTTTTCCTTCTCTGGAAACACCATATATTTT.

The chain is built from TRBV27 and TRBJ2-2; D not certain. The germline gives CDR1 MNHEY, CDR2 SMNVEV (reference sequence). V lost 5 bases and J 6 bases, leaving 13 bases between the germline ends. The CDR3 covers 14 residues. CDR3 sequence: CASSQLSSAGELFF. The CDR3 region has the DNA TGTGCCAGCAGTCAACTTAGCTCCGCCGGGGAGCTGTTTTTT.

This clone appeared once. The genes are TRBV7-9 and TRBJ1-1; TRBD1 might be the D (5 bases). Trimming left V 3 bases short and J 8 bases short, with 10 bases between. The CDR3 runs 12 residues. The germline V gene has CDR1 SEHNR and CDR2 FQNEAQ (reference sequence). The CDR3 is CASSFSRTEAFF. The CDR3 DNA is TGTGCCAGCAGCTTTTCCAGGACAGAAGCTTTCTTT.

The chain uses TRBV5-1 and TRBJ2-3; D unresolved. This CDR3 has 12 amino acids. Deletions cut 0 bases from V and 4 bases from J, with 3 bases between. Germline V gene sequence: CDR1 SGHRS, CDR2 YFSETQ. CDR3 region: CASSLGADTQYF. CDR3 bases: TGCGCCAGCAGCTTGGGAGCAGATACGCAGTATTTT.

The chain uses TRBV10-3 and TRBJ2-3; 11 nucleotides align to TRBD1. The CDR3 contains 15 residues. The germline V gene has CDR1 ENHRY and CDR2 SYGVKD. Trimming took 5 bases from V and 3 from J; bases not matched to a gene: 4. Here the CDR3 DNA reads TGTGCCATCAGTTCGGGACAGGGGGGGACAGATACGCAGTATTTT. Translating it yields CAISSGQGGTDTQYF.

The chain combines TRBV30 with TRBJ2-2, with a possible D match to TRBD1 (6 bases). Germline V gene data show CDR1 as GTSNPN and CDR2 as SVGIG (reference sequence). V was cut by 0 bases and J by 7 bases, with 12 bases left in between. The CDR3 length is 14 residues. CDR3 sequence reads: CAWSVGGWDGELFF. The CDR3 bases are TGTGCCTGGAGTGTAGGGGGTTGGGACGGGGAGCTGTTTTTT.

V is TRBV9 and J is TRBJ1-5; D not certain. V shed 3 bases and J shed 6 bases, with 13 bases lying between them. Germline CDR1 reads SGDLS; CDR2 reads YYNGEE. The CDR3 has 14 amino acids. CDR3: CASSGSGVGQPQHF. The CDR3 DNA reads as TGTGCCAGCAGCGGGTCGGGTGTTGGTCAGCCCCAGCATTTT.

The chain uses TRBV5-1 and TRBJ2-1, with 14 bases identical to TRBD2. The CDR3 is made up of 16 amino acids. V gave up 0 bases and J gave up 10 bases; unmatched junction bases: 6. Germline lookup yields CDR1 SGHRS and CDR2 YFSETQ. The CDR3 loop is CASSLESGLAGAEQFF. DNA for the CDR3: TGCGCCAGCAGCTTGGAATCGGGACTAGCGGGAGCCGAGCAGTTCTTC.

The chain uses TRBV9 and TRBJ2-1; D call uncertain. There are 13 residues in the CDR3. Trimming cost V 3 bases and J 9 bases, with 13 bases left between them. Per the germline V gene, CDR1 is SGDLS and CDR2 is YYNGEE. The CDR3 protein is CASSDPVRSEQFF. CDR3 DNA sequence: TGTGCCAGCAGCGACCCGGTACGGAGTGAGCAGTTCTTC.

This clone was recorded once. The chain carries TRBV4-3 and TRBJ1-5; D unclear. Trimming shortened V by 5 bases and J by 0 bases, and 11 bases separated the two germline ends. CDR3 length equals 15 residues. Germline V gene data show CDR1 as LGHNA and CDR2 as YSLEER. The CDR3 nucleotides are TGCGCCAGCAGCTCCGGGATCTATAGCAATCAGCCCCAGCATTTT. Protein sequence: CASSSGIYSNQPQHF.

This clone appeared once. The chain links TRBV21-1 to TRBJ2-7; the D call in the table, TRBD1, was not verified against the DNA. TRBV21-1 is shown as a pseudogene. The CDR3 is 15 residues long. CDR3 DNA sequence: TGTGCCAGCAGCTCCGGGACAGGGCACCTGTACGAGCAGTACGTC. It specifies CASSSGTGHLYEQYV.

This clone was seen a handful of times. This chain uses TRBV28 with TRBJ1-5; TRBD1 matches 8 bases. After removal of 3 bases from V and 6 bases from J, the junction contained 4 bases not matched to a gene. This CDR3 contains 14 residues. The V gene's germline CDR1 is MDHEN and CDR2 SYDVKM. The CDR3 loop reads CASSFQGAVQPQHF. In nucleotides, the CDR3 is TGTGCCAGCAGTTTTCAGGGGGCCGTTCAGCCCCAGCATTTT.

This chain joins TRBV27 and TRBJ1-4; maybe TRBD1 (5 bases). The CDR3 consists of 15 residues. V shed 5 bases and J shed 4 bases, with 14 bases lying between them. Germline V gene data show CDR1 as MNHEY and CDR2 as SMNVEV (reference sequence). Here the CDR3 DNA reads TGTGCCAGCAGTCTAATACAGGACCATAATGAAAAACTGTTTTTT. Translating gives CASSLIQDHNEKLFF.

The CDR3 nucleotides read TGTGCCAGCAAGAGTGAGGCAGGGTGGGCCGGGGAGCTGTTTTTT. It yields the protein CASKSEAGWAGELFF. This sequence joins TRBV28 and TRBJ2-2; maybe TRBD1 (5 bases). The CDR3 has 15 amino acids. Per the germline V gene, CDR1 is MDHEN and CDR2 is SYDVKM. V was cut by 7 bases and J by 6 bases, with 18 bases left in between.

J is TRBJ2-7 and V is TRBV6-1; D is perhaps TRBD1 (7 bases). Trimming stripped 1 base from V and 2 bases from J, with 12 bases between. This CDR3 is 15 amino acids long. Germline CDR1 is MNHNS and CDR2 is SASEGT. CDR3 in DNA: TGTGCCAGCAGTGAAGGGGGGGACAGACCCTACGAGCAGTACGTC. Translation: CASSEGGDRPYEQYV.

DNA of the CDR3: TGTGCCAGCAGCTTGGTGGGGGGGCGGGAGGCGACCAAGACCCAGTACTTC. It is translated as CASSLVGGREATKTQYF. The gene calls are TRBV5-4 and TRBJ2-5, with TRBD2 identical over 8 bases. Per germline, CDR1 SGHNT and CDR2 YYREEE (reference sequence). This CDR3 has 17 amino acids. V shed 0 bases, J shed 6 bases, and the junction held 13 bases outside the gene matches.

The chain employs TRBV12-5 and TRBJ2-2; TRBD1 aligns across 7 bases. The J segment lost 5 bases and the V segment lost 4 bases, leaving 7 bases of the junction unmatched. CDR1 and CDR2 from the germline V gene are LGHNT and FRNRAP. This CDR3 spans 15 amino acids. CDR3 amino acids: CASGSAGTVTGELFF. The CDR3 DNA sequence: TGTGCTAGTGGTTCAGCCGGGACAGTTACCGGGGAGCTGTTTTTT.

V and J are TRBV5-1 and TRBJ1-3; the D gene is possibly TRBD1 (5 bases). Germline V lookup: CDR1 SGHRS, CDR2 YFSETQ. Trimming took 1 base from V and 2 from J, leaving 10 bases between them. The CDR3 covers 15 residues. CDR3 amino acids: CASSLMSGTGNTIYF. The CDR3, as DNA: TGCGCCAGCAGCTTGATGTCAGGGACTGGAAACACCATATATTTT.

The chain has TRBV6-5 and TRBJ1-3; D is ambiguous. The CDR3 runs to 12 residues. Trimming left V 7 bases short and J 4 bases short, with 8 bases between. Per the germline V gene, CDR1 is MNHEY and CDR2 is SVGAGI. The CDR3 DNA reads as TGTGCCAGCAACACCGTCGGAAACACCATATATTTT. It specifies CASNTVGNTIYF.

This CDR3 reads CATSRDGTSGNNEQFF. In DNA, the CDR3 is TGTGCCACCAGCAGAGACGGGACTAGCGGGAACAATGAGCAGTTCTTC. This chain joins TRBV15 and TRBJ2-1, with 13 bases that match TRBD2. CDR3 length: 16 residues. Germline trimming cut 0 bases from V and 5 bases from J; bases unmatched to any gene: 1. Germline CDR1 LNHNV, CDR2 YYDKDF (reference sequence).

This chain links TRBV15 with TRBJ2-7; D unresolved. The length of the CDR3 is 13 residues. V shed 5 bases and J shed 1 base, with 9 bases lying between them. Germline V CDR1 and CDR2: LNHNV, YYDKDF (reference sequence). The CDR3 loop is CATSPQISYEQYV. CDR3 DNA: TGTGCCACCAGCCCCCAGATATCCTACGAGCAGTACGTC.

The chain carries TRBV7-8 and TRBJ2-2; 15 positions agree with TRBD2. The V gene end was trimmed by 3 bases and the J gene end by 5 bases; junction bases not matched to a gene: 10. The germline gives CDR1 SGHVS, CDR2 FQNEAQ. The length of the CDR3 is 19 residues. In nucleotides, the CDR3 is TGTGCCAGCAGCTTCGGAGGGACTAGCGGGGGGCCGGGAACCGGGGAGCTGTTTTTT. Its translation: CASSFGGTSGGPGTGELFF.